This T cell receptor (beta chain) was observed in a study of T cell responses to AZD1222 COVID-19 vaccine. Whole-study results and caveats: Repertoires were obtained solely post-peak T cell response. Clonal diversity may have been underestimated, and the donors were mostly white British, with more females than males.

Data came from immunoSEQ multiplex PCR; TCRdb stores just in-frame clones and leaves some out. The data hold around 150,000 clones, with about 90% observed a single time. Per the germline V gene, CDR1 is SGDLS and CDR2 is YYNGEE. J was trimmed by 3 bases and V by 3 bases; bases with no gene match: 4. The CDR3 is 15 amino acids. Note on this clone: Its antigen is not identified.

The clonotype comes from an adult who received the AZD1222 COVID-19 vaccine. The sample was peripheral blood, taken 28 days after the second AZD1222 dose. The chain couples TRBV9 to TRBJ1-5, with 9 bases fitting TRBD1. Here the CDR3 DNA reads TGTGCCAGCAGCGCAGGGACAGGGCCCAATCAGCCCCAGCATTTT. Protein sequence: CASSAGTGPNQPQHF.